This TCR beta chain comes out of a study of CD8+CD57+ T cells in acquired aplastic anemia. For the study at large: Healthy donor CD4+ samples were sequenced to a depth that averaged about 10.8 million reads.

CDR1 is SGHNT, CDR2 YYREEE, per germline (reference sequence). Trimming shortened V by 4 bases and J by 5 bases, and 16 bases separated the two germline ends. This CDR3 region has 14 residues. According to the study, genomic DNA was the template for TCR beta VDJ and CDR3 profiling. TCRdb recomputed calls from the reads with MiXCR, one row per CDR3 protein. The sample lists approximately 380,000 distinct CDR3 sequences, approximately 70% seen once, with under 5% in the top ten. This sequence originates from a human donor in good health, serving as a control. Sequencing was performed on sorted CD4+, CD8+, or CD8+CD57+ T cells (not recorded which) from PBMCs. The chain uses TRBV5-4 and TRBJ2-7; a possible D gene is TRBD2 (5 bases). Here the CDR3 reads CASSPEGVGNEQYF. The CDR3 nucleotides are TGTGCCAGCAGCCCAGAGGGCGTAGGAAACGAGCAGTACTTC.